This T cell receptor beta chain derives from a study of beta chain features in type 1 diabetes. This CDR3 is 13 amino acids long. Trimming removed 7 bases at V and 0 bases at J, with 7 bases between. Germline CDR1 and CDR2: MDHEN and SYDVKM. This clone was seen a few times. The isolated RNA, all of it, was reverse transcribed, so expressed TCRB transcripts were what got sequenced. Assay: immunoSEQ multiplex PCR; the TCRdb copy retains only in-frame clones and omits some. The sample has around 330,000 clones, 9.5% to 11% seen once. Sequencing was done on a sample of naive CD4+ T cells from blood. The chain employs TRBV28 and TRBJ2-1, with unresolved D. This TCR derives from a woman aged 30 to 39 in good health. Written as DNA, the CDR3 is TGTGCCAGCACAACAAGCTCCTACAATGAGCAGTTCTTC. As protein: CASTTSSYNEQFF.